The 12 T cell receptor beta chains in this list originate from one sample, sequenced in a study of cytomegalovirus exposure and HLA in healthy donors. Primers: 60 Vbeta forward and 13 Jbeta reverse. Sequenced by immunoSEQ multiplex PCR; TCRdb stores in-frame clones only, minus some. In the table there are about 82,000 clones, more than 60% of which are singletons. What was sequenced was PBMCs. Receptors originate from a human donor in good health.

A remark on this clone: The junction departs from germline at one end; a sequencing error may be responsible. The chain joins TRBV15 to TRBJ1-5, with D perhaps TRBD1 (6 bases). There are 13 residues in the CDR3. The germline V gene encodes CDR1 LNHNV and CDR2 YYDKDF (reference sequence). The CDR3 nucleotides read TGTGCCACCAGCAGAGGGACAGCTCAGCCCCAGAATTTT. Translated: CATSRGTAQPQNF.

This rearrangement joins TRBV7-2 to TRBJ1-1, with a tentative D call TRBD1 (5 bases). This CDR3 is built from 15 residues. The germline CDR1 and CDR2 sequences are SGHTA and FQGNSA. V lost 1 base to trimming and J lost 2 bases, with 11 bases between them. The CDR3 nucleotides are TGTGCCAGCAGCTTAGTGGGGGGATCTAACACTGAAGCTTTCTTT. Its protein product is CASSLVGGSNTEAFF.

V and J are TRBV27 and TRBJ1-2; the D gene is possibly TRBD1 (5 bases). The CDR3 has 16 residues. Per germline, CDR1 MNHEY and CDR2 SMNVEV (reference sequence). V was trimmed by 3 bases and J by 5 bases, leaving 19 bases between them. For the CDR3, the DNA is TGTGCCAGCAGTTTCTATGGAGGAGGGACCAAGTATGGCTACACCTTC. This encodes CASSFYGGGTKYGYTF.

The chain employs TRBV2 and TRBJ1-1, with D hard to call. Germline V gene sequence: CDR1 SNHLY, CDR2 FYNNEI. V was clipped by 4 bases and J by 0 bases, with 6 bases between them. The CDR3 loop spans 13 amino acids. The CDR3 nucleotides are TGTGCCAGCAGTGCGAACATGAACACTGAAGCTTTCTTT. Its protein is CASSANMNTEAFF.

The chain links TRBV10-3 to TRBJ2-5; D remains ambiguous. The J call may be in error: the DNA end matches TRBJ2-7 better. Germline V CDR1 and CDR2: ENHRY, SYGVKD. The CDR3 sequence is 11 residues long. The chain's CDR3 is CAISDGSEQYF. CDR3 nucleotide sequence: TGTGCCATCAGTGACGGGTCCGAGCAGTACTTC.

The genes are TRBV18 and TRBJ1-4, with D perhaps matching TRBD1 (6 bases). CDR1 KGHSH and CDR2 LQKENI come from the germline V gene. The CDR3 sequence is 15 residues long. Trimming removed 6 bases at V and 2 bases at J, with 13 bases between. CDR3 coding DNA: TGTGCCAGCTCTCTCCGTGGACAGACTAATGAAAAACTGTTTTTT. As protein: CASSLRGQTNEKLFF.

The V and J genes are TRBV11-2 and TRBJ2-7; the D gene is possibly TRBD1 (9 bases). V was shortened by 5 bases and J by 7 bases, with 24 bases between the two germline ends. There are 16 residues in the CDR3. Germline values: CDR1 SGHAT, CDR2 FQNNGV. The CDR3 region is CASSPREGQGGKEQYF. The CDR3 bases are TGTGCCAGCAGCCCCCGGGAGGGACAGGGCGGGAAGGAGCAGTACTTC.

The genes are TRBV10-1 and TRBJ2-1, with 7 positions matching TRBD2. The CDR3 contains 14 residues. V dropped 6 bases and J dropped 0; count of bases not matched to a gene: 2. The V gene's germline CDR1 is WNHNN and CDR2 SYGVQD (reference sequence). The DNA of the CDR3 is TGCGCCAGCAGCGGCGGGGGCTCCTACAATGAGCAGTTCTTC. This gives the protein CASSGGGSYNEQFF.

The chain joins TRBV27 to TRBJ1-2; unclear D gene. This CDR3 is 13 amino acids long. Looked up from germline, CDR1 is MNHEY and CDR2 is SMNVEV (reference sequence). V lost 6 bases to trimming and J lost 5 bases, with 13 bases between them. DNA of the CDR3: TGTGCCAGCAGCCTTACGGTCAATTATGGCTACACCTTC. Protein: CASSLTVNYGYTF.

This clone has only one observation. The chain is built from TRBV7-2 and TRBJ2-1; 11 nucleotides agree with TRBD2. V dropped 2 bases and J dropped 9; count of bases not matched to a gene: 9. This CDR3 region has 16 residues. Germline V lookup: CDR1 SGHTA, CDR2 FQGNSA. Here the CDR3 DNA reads TGTGCCAGCAGCTTACTAGCGGGGGGAGACTCGGGTGAGCAGTTCTTC. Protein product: CASSLLAGGDSGEQFF.

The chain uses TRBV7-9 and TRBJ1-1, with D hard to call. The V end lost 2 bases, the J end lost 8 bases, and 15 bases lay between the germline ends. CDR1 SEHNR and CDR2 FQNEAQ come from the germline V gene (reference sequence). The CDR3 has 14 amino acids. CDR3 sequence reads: CASSLSLGAREAFF. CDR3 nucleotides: TGTGCCAGCAGCTTAAGCCTCGGAGCACGGGAAGCTTTCTTT.

This CDR3 reads CASSLGTGEGEQYF. CDR3 in DNA: TGCGCCAGCAGCTTGGGGACAGGGGAGGGCGAGCAGTACTTC. The rearrangement links TRBV5-1 to TRBJ2-7; TRBD1 matches 9 bases. This CDR3 is 14 amino acids long. The germline V gene encodes CDR1 SGHRS and CDR2 YFSETQ. V lost 0 bases to trimming and J lost 6 bases; unmatched junction nucleotides: 4.